Shown below are 15 T cell receptor beta chains from a single sample sequenced in a study of PD-1 blockade in classical Hodgkin lymphoma. The patients all showed relapse after autologous stem cell transplantation, while their brentuximab vedotin exposure varied. The protocol was immunoSEQ multiplex PCR, while the TCRdb copy is restricted to in-frame clones and leaves out a portion. The table records tens of thousands of clones, 73% of them present only once. The sample in question was peripheral blood mononuclear cells (PBMCs), obtained at baseline. These receptors were taken from a human donor with classical Hodgkin lymphoma.

The rearrangement joins TRBV7-6 to TRBJ1-2; D gene ambiguous. The CDR3 has 12 amino acids. V was clipped by 6 bases and J by 1 base, with 6 bases between them. The germline V gene has CDR1 SGHVS and CDR2 FNYEAQ. The CDR3 DNA reads TGTGCCAGCAGTCTAGATAACTATGGCTACACCTTC. It yields the protein CASSLDNYGYTF.

This clone was seen a handful of times. The V gene is TRBV29-1, the J gene TRBJ1-1; tentatively, D is TRBD1 (5 bases). CDR1 and CDR2 from the germline V gene are SQVTM and ANQGSEA. Deletions cut 4 bases from V and 10 bases from J, with 16 bases between. This CDR3 has 12 residues. CDR3: CSVGDAASRAFF. The CDR3 DNA reads TGCAGCGTTGGGGACGCCGCATCGAGAGCTTTCTTT.

V usage is TRBV7-8 and J usage is TRBJ1-2; possible D gene TRBD1, 6 bases. The CDR3 totals 14 residues. The germline V and J ends were trimmed by 2 bases and 0 bases, with 7 bases remaining between them. Germline CDR1 is SGHVS and CDR2 is FQNEAQ. As DNA, the CDR3 is TGTGCCAGCAGCTTAAGGACAGCTAACTATGGCTACACCTTC. It specifies CASSLRTANYGYTF. Together with reference TRBV7-8 and TRBJ1-2, the CDR3 gives the full variable domain: GAGVSQSPRYKVAKRGQDVALRCDPISGHVSLFWYQQALGQGPEFLTYFQNEAQLDKSGLPSDRFFAERPEGSVSTLKIQRTQQEDSAVYLCASSLRTANYGYTFGSGTRLTVV.

The chain is built from TRBV29-1 and TRBJ2-1; unclear D gene. Trimming left V 4 bases short and J 0 bases short, with 10 bases between. Germline-derived CDR1 and CDR2 are SQVTM and ANQGSEA. The CDR3 runs to 14 residues. This CDR3 reads CSVVEGSSYNEQFF. The CDR3 DNA follows: TGCAGCGTTGTGGAAGGTAGCTCCTACAATGAGCAGTTCTTC.

The rearrangement uses TRBV30 and TRBJ1-1; D unresolved. CDR1 is GTSNPN and CDR2 is SVGIG in the germline V gene (reference sequence). CDR3 length equals 13 residues. CDR3 in DNA: TGTGCTCGGAGAGAAAGTCTGAACACTGAAGCTTTCTTT. Its translation is CARRESLNTEAFF.

CDR3 loop: CASSLSGLPFYGYTF. The CDR3 DNA reads as TGTGCCAGCAGCTTATCTGGCCTACCCTTCTATGGCTACACCTTC. The chain links TRBV7-9 to TRBJ1-2, with unresolved D. Trimming stripped 2 bases from V and 4 bases from J, with 14 bases between. The CDR3 has 15 amino acids. The V gene's germline CDR1 is SEHNR and CDR2 FQNEAQ (reference sequence).

This clone was found a few times. The rearrangement links TRBV29-1 to TRBJ1-1; tentatively, D is TRBD1 (5 bases). Germline values: CDR1 SQVTM, CDR2 ANQGSEA. V shed 6 bases and J shed 0 bases, with 11 bases lying between them. This CDR3 is built from 13 residues. CDR3 region: CSVAKGMNTEAFF. The CDR3 DNA follows: TGCAGCGTCGCAAAGGGGATGAACACTGAAGCTTTCTTT.

The chain is built from TRBV9 and TRBJ1-2; D perhaps matches TRBD1 (5 bases). The CDR3 extends over 16 amino acids. The V and J ends lost 4 bases and 3 bases respectively, with 19 bases between them. Germline V lookup: CDR1 SGDLS, CDR2 YYNGEE. CDR3 coding DNA: TGTGCCAGCAGCCCCCATGGACCTAGGGGAGACTATGGCTACACCTTC. Translation: CASSPHGPRGDYGYTF.

V and J are TRBV29-1 and TRBJ2-1, with 12 bases aligning to TRBD1. V lost 3 bases and J lost 7; bases outside the gene matches: 1. Germline V gene lookup returns CDR1 SQVTM and CDR2 ANQGSEA. The CDR3 is made up of 13 amino acids. The CDR3 DNA reads TGCAGCGTTGAGGGACAGGGGGCGAATGAGCAGTTCTTC. It translates to CSVEGQGANEQFF.

In this sample, this clone turned up once. The chain couples TRBV5-1 to TRBJ1-1, with a weak D call TRBD1 (5 bases). Germline V gene data show CDR1 as SGHRS and CDR2 as YFSETQ. The CDR3 is 13 amino acids. V was clipped by 3 bases and J by 5 bases, with 11 bases between them. This chain's CDR3 is CASSSIGVTEAFF. In DNA, the CDR3 is TGCGCCAGCAGCTCTATAGGGGTTACTGAAGCTTTCTTT.

V usage is TRBV30 and J usage is TRBJ2-7; D perhaps matches TRBD1 (6 bases). This CDR3 comprises 13 residues. Germline CDR1 reads GTSNPN; CDR2 reads SVGIG (reference sequence). Trimming removed 3 bases from V and 1 base from J, with 10 bases in between. The CDR3 DNA is TGTGCCTGGAGCAGAGGACAGTCCTACGAGCAGTACTTC. Its translation: CAWSRGQSYEQYF. The full variable domain, with the rest looked up from reference TRBV30 and TRBJ2-7, is SQTIHQWPATLVQPVGSPLSLECTVEGTSNPNLYWYRQAAGRGLQLLFYSVGIGQISSEVPQNLSASRPQDRQFILSSKKLLLSDSGFYLCAWSRGQSYEQYFGPGTRLTVT.

This clone appeared once. The gene calls are TRBV6-1 and TRBJ2-2, with TRBD2 matching over 8 bases. Germline V lookup: CDR1 MNHNS, CDR2 SASEGT. V was clipped by 11 bases and J by 7 bases; unmatched bases: 12. CDR3 size: 14 residues. CDR3 in DNA: TGTGCCGTCCCCTTTATCGGGGGGGTCGGGGAGCTGTTTTTT. It codes for CAVPFIGGVGELFF.

The V call is TRBV6-6, the J call TRBJ1-6; possibly TRBD1 for D (6 bases). There are 15 residues in the CDR3. Per the germline V gene, CDR1 is MNHNY and CDR2 is SVGAGI (reference sequence). Trimming removed 6 bases at V and 6 bases at J, with 15 bases between. CDR3 nucleotide sequence: TGTGCCAGCAGGCCTGTTGGGGGCGGTAATTCACCCCTCCACTTT. Protein: CASRPVGGGNSPLHF.

This clone was seen only a few times. The chain is built from TRBV6-5 and TRBJ2-2; the match to TRBD1 covers 11 bases. Germline lookup yields CDR1 MNHEY and CDR2 SVGAGI. With V trimmed by 5 bases and J by 7 bases, 6 bases remained unmatched. The CDR3 totals 15 residues. CDR3 sequence: CASSQGQGAGGELFF. In DNA form, the CDR3 reads TGTGCCAGCAGTCAAGGACAGGGGGCCGGCGGGGAGCTGTTTTTT.

The chain employs TRBV30 and TRBJ2-7; 7 bases match TRBD2. After removal of 3 bases from V and 6 bases from J, the junction contained 5 bases not matched to a gene. In germline, CDR1 is GTSNPN, CDR2 SVGIG (reference sequence). The CDR3 runs to 12 residues. As DNA, the CDR3 is TGTGCCTGGAGCTTAGGCGGGGGCGAGCAGTACTTC. Protein: CAWSLGGGEQYF.